This T cell receptor beta chain was observed in a study of shared clonotypes between healthy human individuals. Across the study: The composition of the donors was a couple of women and a few men aged 18 to 49.

This clone was seen a single time. Sequencing was performed with immunoSEQ multiplex PCR; in TCRdb, only in-frame clones are kept and a portion is missing. The sample records 2 million to 2.5 million clones, roughly 92% being singletons. This CDR3 has 14 residues. V was shortened by 7 bases and J by 5 bases, with 15 bases between the two germline ends. Germline CDR1 SNHLY, CDR2 FYNNEI. Sequenced: naive CD4+ T cells from PBMCs. Subset indicated: CD45RA+ positively selected. The clonotype was recovered from a man aged 18 to 30 in good health. Some clones in this sample may be carry-over from other donors' samples. The chain uses TRBV2 and TRBJ2-1, with D tentatively TRBD2 (5 bases). For the CDR3, the DNA is TGTGCCAGCAATACTCTGCGGGCCGACAATGAGCAGTTCTTC. As protein: CASNTLRADNEQFF.